The 31 T cell receptor beta chains below were found in one sample sequenced in a study of OX40 agonist ivuxolimab in advanced cancers. The method was immunoSEQ multiplex PCR; TCRdb's version includes in-frame clones alone and lacks a portion of them. The sample lists 74,000 or so clones, around nine tenths occurring once. The starting material was CD4+ or CD8+ T cells sorted from blood, obtained in a trial of the OX40 agonist ivuxolimab. Receptors originate from an adult with an advanced solid tumor such as melanoma, head and neck, liver or kidney cancer.

CDR3 loop: CASIGATGWSNYGYTF. The CDR3 bases are TGTGCCAGTATAGGGGCGACAGGGTGGTCTAACTATGGCTACACCTTC. The V and J genes are TRBV19 and TRBJ1-2; 7 positions agree with TRBD1. Germline V gene data show CDR1 as LNHDA and CDR2 as SQIVND (reference sequence). There are 16 residues in the CDR3. The J segment lost 0 bases and the V segment lost 7 bases, leaving 11 bases of the junction unmatched.

V and J are TRBV28 and TRBJ1-1, with D possibly matching TRBD1 (5 bases). V shed 4 bases and J shed 2 bases, with 11 bases lying between them. The CDR3 consists of 14 residues. Per germline, CDR1 MDHEN and CDR2 SYDVKM. CDR3 nucleotide sequence: TGTGCCAGCAGTTCCACAGGTCTTAACACTGAAGCTTTCTTT. This translates into CASSSTGLNTEAFF.

The genes are TRBV19 and TRBJ2-2; D might be TRBD1 (6 bases). CDR3 length equals 16 residues. V lost 6 bases, J lost 2 bases, and 16 bases lay in between. The V gene's germline CDR1 is LNHDA and CDR2 SQIVND (reference sequence). CDR3 DNA: TGTGCCAGTAGACACAGGGAACACCTAAACACCGGGGAGCTGTTTTTT. Encoded protein: CASRHREHLNTGELFF.

The chain carries TRBV28 and TRBJ2-1; perhaps D is TRBD1 or TRBD2 (5 bases each). The CDR3 spans 18 residues. CDR1 and CDR2 from the germline V gene are MDHEN and SYDVKM. The V end lost 2 bases, the J end lost 2 bases, and 19 bases lay between the germline ends. CDR3 nucleotide sequence: TGTGCCAGCAGTTTAGATCCCGGGACCCCAATCACCTACAATGAGCAGTTCTTC. Translation: CASSLDPGTPITYNEQFF.

This rearrangement joins TRBV7-2 to TRBJ2-1; 7 bases are a match to TRBD2. Germline CDR1 is SGHTA and CDR2 is FQGNSA. The junction had 9 bases not matched to a gene; V was cut back by 3 bases and J by 4 bases. This CDR3 is 16 amino acids long. CDR3 bases: TGTGCCAGCAGCTTGCTCTCCGGGGGGATGTACAATGAGCAGTTCTTC. Amino acids: CASSLLSGGMYNEQFF. The variable domain in full, completed from reference TRBV7-2 and TRBJ2-1, reads GAGVSQSPSNKVTEKGKDVELRCDPISGHTALYWYRQSLGQGLEFLIYFQGNSAPDKSGLPSDRFSAERTGGSVSTLTIQRTQQEDSAVYLCASSLLSGGMYNEQFFGPGTRLTVL.

In its sample, this clone was seen a few times. The chain couples TRBV6-5 to TRBJ2-1, with D tentatively TRBD1 or TRBD2 (5 bases each). This CDR3 contains 15 residues. V was clipped by 2 bases and J by 5 bases, with 13 bases between them. Germline CDR1 is MNHEY and CDR2 is SVGAGI. Written as DNA, the CDR3 is TGTGCCAGCAGTTACGAAGGGACGGCTAACAATGAGCAGTTCTTC. Residues: CASSYEGTANNEQFF.

V is TRBV4-2 and J is TRBJ1-1, with 9 bases that match TRBD1. The ends lost 5 bases at V and 3 bases at J; junction bases unmatched: 7. The germline CDR1 and CDR2 sequences are LGHNA and YNFKEQ. This CDR3 has 15 amino acids. CDR3 in DNA: TGTGCCAGCAGCAACCACAGGGGGCGCGACACTGAAGCTTTCTTT. It codes for CASSNHRGRDTEAFF.

The sample holds one count of this clone. The rearrangement uses TRBV9 and TRBJ2-3; 8 bases align to TRBD2. This CDR3 comprises 16 residues. Trimming at V came to 0 bases and at J to 3 bases, leaving 6 bases not matched to a gene. Per germline, CDR1 SGDLS and CDR2 YYNGEE. Here the CDR3 DNA reads TGTGCCAGCAGCGTAGTCGAGCGGGAGAGGACAGATACGCAGTATTTT. It specifies CASSVVERERTDTQYF.

V gene TRBV7-2 combines with J gene TRBJ2-5, with TRBD2 matching over 8 bases. The ends lost 5 bases at V and 2 bases at J; junction bases unmatched: 7. The CDR3 is 15 amino acids. The germline V gene encodes CDR1 SGHTA and CDR2 FQGNSA. DNA of the CDR3: TGTGCCAGCAGCCGCGCCTCGGGGGGGCAAGAGACCCAGTACTTC. This encodes CASSRASGGQETQYF.

The chain uses TRBV5-1 and TRBJ2-1; 7 nucleotides align to TRBD2. Germline CDR1 is SGHRS and CDR2 is YFSETQ. J was trimmed by 4 bases and V by 2 bases; bases with no gene match: 6. The CDR3 totals 15 residues. Here the CDR3 reads CASSLSLAVYNEQFF. CDR3 bases: TGCGCCAGCAGCTTAAGTCTAGCGGTATACAATGAGCAGTTCTTC.

This clone has a handful of counts. The CDR3 region has the DNA TGTGCCATCACCCCGACAGCTTCCCTCTCTGGAAACACCATATATTTT. Its translation: CAITPTASLSGNTIYF. This sequence joins TRBV10-3 and TRBJ1-3; TRBD1 is a possible D gene (5 bases). CDR1 is ENHRY, CDR2 SYGVKD, per germline. The CDR3 is made up of 16 amino acids. Trimming stripped 7 bases from V and 0 bases from J, with 16 bases between.

The genes are TRBV15 and TRBJ2-5; 11 bases agree with TRBD2. Per germline, CDR1 LNHNV and CDR2 YYDKDF (reference sequence). The junction had 8 bases not matched to a gene; V was cut back by 0 bases and J by 2 bases. CDR3 length equals 18 residues. This CDR3 reads CATSREATGTSGQETQYF. In nucleotides, the CDR3 is TGTGCCACCAGCAGAGAGGCAACCGGGACTAGCGGACAAGAGACCCAGTACTTC. Variable domain in full (rest from reference TRBV15 and TRBJ2-5): DAMVIQNPRYQVTQFGKPVTLSCSQTLNHNVMYWYQQKSSQAPKLLFHYYDKDFNNEADTPDNFQSRRPNTSFCFLDIRSPGLGDTAMYLCATSREATGTSGQETQYFGPGTRLLVL.

This sequence joins TRBV4-1 and TRBJ1-4, with TRBD1 as a possible D gene (5 bases). The CDR3 is made up of 15 amino acids. CDR1 MGHRA and CDR2 YSYEKL come from the germline V gene. Trimming cost V 4 bases and J 4 bases, with 13 bases left between them. CDR3 DNA: TGCGCCAGCAGCCGCTCCGGGACTAATAATGAAAAACTGTTTTTT. Amino acids: CASSRSGTNNEKLFF.

V gene TRBV19 combines with J gene TRBJ1-5; D is unresolved. V lost 2 bases, J lost 3 bases, and 11 bases lay in between. The CDR3 extends over 15 amino acids. CDR1 LNHDA and CDR2 SQIVND come from the germline V gene (reference sequence). DNA for the CDR3: TGTGCCAGTAGTATAATGGTAGTAAACAATCAGCCCCAGCATTTT. Its translation is CASSIMVVNNQPQHF.

In nucleotides, the CDR3 is TGTGCCAGTAACAGCGGACCTGGGGGTGGGGAGCTGTTTTTT. This gives the protein CASNSGPGGGELFF. This rearrangement joins TRBV19 to TRBJ2-2; D could derive from TRBD1 or TRBD2 (5 bases each). Between the trimmed V and J ends, which lost 7 bases and 8 bases, there was a span of 17 bases. Germline V gene lookup returns CDR1 LNHDA and CDR2 SQIVND (reference sequence). The CDR3 is 14 residues long.

The chain recombines TRBV6-1 with TRBJ1-2; D uncertain. V shed 1 base and J shed 7 bases, with 4 bases lying between them. This CDR3 comprises 11 residues. Germline-derived CDR1 and CDR2 are MNHNS and SASEGT. CDR3 in DNA: TGTGCCAGCAGTGAAGATCCTGGCTACACCTTC. Translation gives CASSEDPGYTF.

This clone came up once. The CDR3, as DNA: TGTGCCAGTAGGGGAGACAGGAGGCGTACTGAAGCTTTCTTT. It is translated as CASRGDRRRTEAFF. This sequence joins TRBV19 and TRBJ1-1; D possibly corresponds to TRBD1 (6 bases). Per the germline V gene, CDR1 is LNHDA and CDR2 is SQIVND (reference sequence). Trimming took off 6 bases at V and 5 bases at J, with 16 bases between the two ends. CDR3 size: 14 residues.

Here the CDR3 reads CASSLGGAGLTDEQYF. The CDR3 bases are TGTGCCAGCAGCTTGGGGGGGGCAGGCCTGACGGACGAGCAGTACTTC. J is TRBJ2-7 and V is TRBV5-8; D assignment may be TRBD1 or TRBD2 (6 bases each). CDR3 length: 16 residues. Trimming left V 0 bases short and J 5 bases short, with 18 bases between. Germline CDR1 reads SGHTS; CDR2 reads YDEGEE. Supplemented by reference TRBV5-8 and TRBJ2-7, the full variable domain reads EAGVTQSPTHLIKTRGQQATLRCSPISGHTSVYWYQQALGLGLQFLLWYDEGEERNRGNFPPRFSGRQFPNYSSELNVNALELEDSALYLCASSLGGAGLTDEQYFGPGTRLTVT.

The rearrangement uses TRBV6-5 and TRBJ2-7; D is unclear. This CDR3 contains 14 residues. Germline CDR1 MNHEY, CDR2 SVGAGI. The germline V and J ends were trimmed by 5 bases and 3 bases, with 14 bases remaining between them. Written as DNA, the CDR3 is TGTGCCAGCAGTGAACGCTTTGGAGACTACGAGCAGTACTTC. Translating gives CASSERFGDYEQYF.

The J gene is TRBJ2-1, the V gene TRBV7-2; 8 nucleotides match TRBD2. The CDR3 spans 17 residues. V dropped 0 bases and J dropped 0; count of bases not matched to a gene: 4. The germline CDR1 and CDR2 sequences are SGHTA and FQGNSA. The CDR3 region is CASSLAVAGSSYNEQFF. The DNA for the CDR3 is TGTGCCAGCAGCTTAGCGGTAGCGGGGAGCTCCTACAATGAGCAGTTCTTC.

The chain joins TRBV25-1 to TRBJ1-2; 11 bases are a match to TRBD1. Germline V CDR1 and CDR2: MGHDK, SYGVNS. V was pared by 5 bases and J by 4 bases, with 6 bases of the junction left unmatched. The CDR3 spans 15 residues. The CDR3 protein is CASSLGDRGIYGYTF. Here the CDR3 DNA reads TGTGCCAGCAGTCTAGGGGACAGGGGGATCTATGGCTACACCTTC.

The chain recombines TRBV7-9 with TRBJ2-2; D call uncertain. Germline V gives CDR1 SEHNR, CDR2 FQNEAQ (reference sequence). The CDR3 has 13 residues. The V and J ends lost 1 base and 3 bases respectively, with 3 bases between them. The DNA for the CDR3 is TGTGCCAGCAGCTTAGGACACACCGGGGAGCTGTTTTTT. Encoded protein: CASSLGHTGELFF. Using reference TRBV7-9 and TRBJ2-2 for the parts outside the CDR3, the full variable domain is DTGVSQNPRHKITKRGQNVTFRCDPISEHNRLYWYRQTLGQGPEFLTYFQNEAQLEKSRLLSDRFSAERPKGSFSTLEIQRTEQGDSAMYLCASSLGHTGELFFGEGSRLTVL.

This clone was detected only once. The chain employs TRBV1 and TRBJ2-3; the table's D gene call, TRBD1, was not cross checked with the DNA. TRBV1 is termed a pseudogene. The CDR3 runs to 18 residues. CDR3 protein: CTSSQDSTGRVGTDTQYF. Here the CDR3 DNA reads TGCACCAGCAGCCAGGACTCCACAGGGCGTGTGGGCACAGATACGCAGTATTTT.

This chain joins TRBV14 and TRBJ2-4; D not resolved. The CDR3 loop spans 15 amino acids. Trimming took 1 base from V and 0 from J, leaving 7 bases between them. CDR1 and CDR2 from the germline V gene are SGHDN and FVKESK. The CDR3 is CASSQGTVAKNIQYF. CDR3 DNA: TGTGCCAGCAGCCAAGGAACGGTAGCCAAAAACATTCAGTACTTC.

This sequence joins TRBV2 and TRBJ2-1; the match to TRBD1 covers 9 bases. The CDR3 is 18 residues long. V lost 4 bases to trimming and J lost 5 bases; unmatched junction nucleotides: 15. Germline V gene lookup returns CDR1 SNHLY and CDR2 FYNNEI. The CDR3 loop is CASSVGTGMLQIHNEQFF. The CDR3 nucleotides are TGTGCCAGCAGTGTAGGGACAGGGATGCTCCAAATCCACAATGAGCAGTTCTTC.

This clone came up once. The chain employs TRBV5-6 and TRBJ1-5; a weak D match, TRBD1 (5 bases). V lost 0 bases, J lost 7 bases, and 11 bases lay in between. The CDR3 totals 14 residues. Germline CDR1 and CDR2: SGHDT and YYEEEE. CDR3 residues: CASSLGGGEQPQHF. The DNA for the CDR3 is TGTGCCAGCAGCTTGGGGGGGGGTGAACAGCCCCAGCATTTT.

The chain joins TRBV19 to TRBJ1-5, with a tentative D call TRBD1 (5 bases). CDR3 length: 14 amino acids. V was pared by 5 bases and J by 3 bases, with 11 bases between. Germline assignment: CDR1 LNHDA and CDR2 SQIVND (reference sequence). CDR3 nucleotide sequence: TGTGCCAGTAGTTTGGAGGGGCCCAATCAGCCCCAGCATTTT. Protein product: CASSLEGPNQPQHF.

V is TRBV7-2 and J is TRBJ1-2, with 8 bases lining up with TRBD1. From germline, CDR1 is SGHTA and CDR2 FQGNSA. The CDR3 runs 14 residues. With 5 bases clipped from V and 5 bases from J, the junction kept 7 bases outside the gene matches. CDR3 amino acids: CASSLGQGEYGYTF. CDR3 nucleotides: TGTGCCAGCAGCCTTGGACAGGGCGAGTATGGCTACACCTTC.

This chain joins TRBV30 and TRBJ1-4; 8 nucleotides line up with TRBD1. Germline CDR1 and CDR2: GTSNPN and SVGIG (reference sequence). V lost 0 bases, J lost 4 bases, and 4 bases stayed unmatched. The CDR3 consists of 15 residues. The CDR3 DNA reads TGTGCCTGGAGTGTACCAGGACAGGGTAATGAAAAACTGTTTTTT. This gives the protein CAWSVPGQGNEKLFF.

Here the CDR3 DNA reads TGTGCCAGCAGCCAAAGGTTCGGTGGGAGGGGGGAGACCCAGTACTTC. It translates to CASSQRFGGRGETQYF. V and J are TRBV5-4 and TRBJ2-5; D might be TRBD2 (7 bases). V lost 4 bases and J 5 bases, leaving 21 bases between the germline ends. Per germline, CDR1 SGHNT and CDR2 YYREEE (reference sequence). CDR3 length equals 16 residues. Full variable domain (missing parts from reference TRBV5-4 and TRBJ2-5): ETGVTQSPTHLIKTRGQQVTLRCSSQSGHNTVSWYQQALGQGPQFIFQYYREEENGRGNFPPRFSGLQFPNYSSELNVNALELDDSALYLCASSQRFGGRGETQYFGPGTRLLVL.

The V and J genes are TRBV5-7 and TRBJ1-2; D is uncertain. TRBV5-7 is recorded as an ORF, its role being uncertain. Trimming stripped 0 bases from V and 7 bases from J, with 16 bases between. The CDR3 covers 15 residues. CDR3 in amino acids: CASSLVQVGPCGYTF. The CDR3 nucleotides are TGTGCCAGCAGCTTGGTTCAGGTCGGACCCTGTGGCTACACCTTC.